This passage covers 14 T cell receptor beta chains from one sample sequenced in a study of vaccination and CD4 T cells after COVID-19. Their antigens are not known. Researchers used the Oncomine TCR Beta short-read assay to sequence DNA from cultured CD4+ T cells. TCRdb processed the PCR reads anew with MiXCR; each CDR3 protein has one entry. The table records some 3,500 distinct CDR3 sequences, around 15% of them present only once. Indicated treatment: approximately nine-day PBMC culture with coronavirus spike peptide pools or control peptides (ViraFEST assay). Sequencing used CD4+ T cells from blood, cultured in vitro. Every receptor here comes from a human donor who had recovered from COVID-19.

In its sample, this clonotype was seen a few times. The chain is built from TRBV2 and TRBJ2-3; D remains unclear. This CDR3 comprises 12 residues. The V gene lost 7 bases and the J gene lost 1 base, with 6 bases spanning the gap. The germline CDR1 and CDR2 sequences are SNHLY and FYNNEI. The CDR3 loop is CASNVGTDTQYF. CDR3 nucleotides: TGTGCCAGCAATGTGGGCACAGATACGCAGTATTTT.

V and J are TRBV15 and TRBJ2-2; D unresolved. Per the germline V gene, CDR1 is LNHNV and CDR2 is YYDKDF (reference sequence). Trimming left V 0 bases short and J 4 bases short, with 9 bases between. The CDR3 is made up of 15 amino acids. The CDR3 DNA sequence: TGTGCCACCAGCAGAGATCGGCGGATCACCGGGGAGCTGTTTTTT. Translation: CATSRDRRITGELFF.

Relative to its sample, this clonotype is large (0.1 to 1%). The chain is built from TRBV12-5 and TRBJ2-5; TRBD1 matches 8 bases. J was trimmed by 3 bases and V by 6 bases; bases with no gene match: 6. The CDR3 is 14 amino acids. Per the germline V gene, CDR1 is LGHNT and CDR2 is FRNRAP. CDR3 bases: TGTGCTAGTGGACCTCCGACAGGGGAAGAGACCCAGTACTTC. Protein: CASGPPTGEETQYF.

This clonotype has more than one count but fewer than ten. The chain couples TRBV20-1 to TRBJ1-1; D perhaps matches TRBD1 (6 bases). This CDR3 is 13 amino acids long. V gave up 7 bases and J gave up 0 bases, with 12 bases separating them. The V gene's germline CDR1 is DFQATT and CDR2 SNEGSKA (reference sequence). DNA of the CDR3: TGCAGTGGTCAGGGACACATGAACACTGAAGCTTTCTTT. It specifies CSGQGHMNTEAFF.

This clonotype appeared a few times. The chain recombines TRBV7-2 with TRBJ2-7; no clear D. The CDR3 covers 13 residues. Between the trimmed V and J ends, which lost 3 bases and 4 bases, there was a span of 10 bases. The germline gives CDR1 SGHTA, CDR2 FQGNSA. DNA for the CDR3: TGTGCCAGCAGCTTGCCTAGTCAATACGAGCAGTACTTC. Translation gives CASSLPSQYEQYF.

The chain uses TRBV20-1 and TRBJ2-3; TRBD2 matches 9 bases. The CDR3 sequence is 14 residues long. CDR1 and CDR2 (germline): DFQATT, SNEGSKA (reference sequence). Losses at the gene ends were 5 bases for V and 4 bases for J; bases not matched to a gene: 7. The CDR3 sequence is CSALTSGLADTQYF. Written as DNA, the CDR3 is TGCAGTGCTTTGACTAGCGGACTTGCAGATACGCAGTATTTT.

Relative to its sample, this clonotype is medium-sized. CDR3 region: CSARWDPTDTQYF. The CDR3 DNA follows: TGCAGTGCTAGATGGGACCCCACAGATACGCAGTATTTT. The rearrangement uses TRBV20-1 and TRBJ2-3; the D call may be TRBD1 or TRBD2 (5 bases each). The V gene lost 2 bases and the J gene lost 2 bases, with 8 bases spanning the gap. This CDR3 has 13 amino acids. CDR1 and CDR2 from the germline V gene are DFQATT and SNEGSKA (reference sequence).

The chain links TRBV30 to TRBJ1-2, with D tentatively TRBD1 (6 bases). Trimming stripped 0 bases from V and 4 bases from J, with 15 bases between. The CDR3 totals 15 residues. CDR1 and CDR2 (germline): GTSNPN, SVGIG (reference sequence). The DNA for the CDR3 is TGTGCCTGGAGTGTACCAACAGGGAGCCCCTATGGCTACACCTTC. Its protein product is CAWSVPTGSPYGYTF.

In its sample, this clonotype is medium-sized. The genes are TRBV27 and TRBJ1-2; maybe TRBD1 (6 bases). This CDR3 contains 14 residues. Trimming cost V 6 bases and J 3 bases, with 14 bases left between them. Germline V CDR1 and CDR2: MNHEY, SMNVEV (reference sequence). CDR3 residues: CASRSWGADYGYTF. The CDR3 nucleotides are TGTGCCAGCAGATCTTGGGGGGCAGACTATGGCTACACCTTC.

The chain employs TRBV3-1 and TRBJ1-2; tentative D call: TRBD1 (6 bases). The germline CDR1 and CDR2 sequences are LGHDT and YNNKEL (reference sequence). This CDR3 contains 14 residues. Trimming pared 5 bases from V and 7 bases from J, leaving 17 bases between. CDR3: CASSSKRGSSGYTF. The CDR3 DNA reads TGTGCCAGCAGCTCCAAGAGGGGGTCGAGTGGCTACACCTTC.

The chain combines TRBV24-1 with TRBJ2-1, with D perhaps TRBD2 (7 bases). This CDR3 has 14 residues. Between the trimmed V and J ends, which lost 5 bases and 7 bases, there was a span of 14 bases. Germline V gene lookup returns CDR1 KGHDR and CDR2 SFDVKD. CDR3 sequence reads: CATSASGGYNEQFF. The CDR3 DNA is TGTGCCACCAGTGCCTCGGGGGGCTATAATGAGCAGTTCTTC.

This clonotype was seen a few times. The CDR3 here is CSVGQGAGEAFF. CDR3 DNA: TGCAGCGTGGGACAGGGGGCCGGTGAAGCTTTCTTT. This chain links TRBV29-1 with TRBJ1-1; 12 nucleotides agree with TRBD1. The V gene's germline CDR1 is SQVTM and CDR2 ANQGSEA. The CDR3 is made up of 12 amino acids. V shed 6 bases, J shed 7 bases, and the junction held 3 bases outside the gene matches.

The gene calls are TRBV19 and TRBJ2-3; D might be TRBD1 or TRBD2, each matching 5 bases. Germline V gene data show CDR1 as LNHDA and CDR2 as SQIVND (reference sequence). The CDR3 sequence is 13 residues long. Trimming pared 8 bases from V and 2 bases from J, leaving 11 bases between. The CDR3 reads CASRGAATDTQYF. CDR3 DNA: TGTGCCAGTCGGGGCGCGGCCACAGATACGCAGTATTTT.

This clonotype is categorized as medium-sized. The V and J genes are TRBV20-1 and TRBJ1-6, with D hard to call. The CDR3 loop spans 15 amino acids. Trimming cost V 3 bases and J 4 bases, with 13 bases left between them. Per germline, CDR1 DFQATT and CDR2 SNEGSKA (reference sequence). The CDR3 nucleotides read TGCAGTGCTAGGACGGAGAAAGGGTATAATTCACCCCTCCACTTT. The encoded protein is CSARTEKGYNSPLHF.